A single sample is the source of the 32 T cell receptor beta chains below, sequenced in a study of blood T cell repertoires in COVID-19. Clones were sequenced by immunoSEQ multiplex PCR, and TCRdb holds only the in-frame ones, with some missing. The profile shows 170,000 or so clones, approximately 88% of them singletons. Source material: peripheral blood. The origin of the receptors is a woman in her 40s with COVID-19, enrolled during active disease.

The chain combines TRBV3-1 (or the pseudogene TRBV3-2) with TRBJ1-2; TRBD1 might be the D (5 bases). Trimming pared 0 bases from V and 8 bases from J, leaving 16 bases between. CDR1 and CDR2 (germline): LGHDT, YNNKEL (reference sequence). The length of the CDR3 is 15 residues. The DNA of the CDR3 is TGTGCCAGCAGCCAAGAAAGGGGCCGTCGGTGGGGCTACACCTTC. As protein: CASSQERGRRWGYTF.

This CDR3 reads CASSDRGSNNQPQHF. CDR3 sequence (DNA): TGTGCCAGCAGCGACAGGGGGAGTAACAATCAGCCCCAGCATTTT. The rearrangement joins TRBV7-3 to TRBJ1-5, with 9 positions matching TRBD1. The CDR3 loop spans 15 amino acids. The ends lost 5 bases at V and 3 bases at J; junction bases unmatched: 5. Germline V gene sequence: CDR1 SGHTA, CDR2 FQGTGA.

The chain has TRBV28 and TRBJ2-7, with TRBD1 matching over 9 bases. Germline V gene sequence: CDR1 MDHEN, CDR2 SYDVKM. The V and J ends lost 6 bases and 2 bases, in that order; junction bases with no gene match: 8. This CDR3 is built from 15 residues. CDR3 sequence: CASSPPGQGAYEQYF. CDR3 coding DNA: TGTGCCAGCAGCCCCCCGGGACAGGGAGCCTACGAGCAGTACTTC.

The chain couples TRBV4-2 to TRBJ2-3; 9 bases fit TRBD2. CDR1 LGHNA and CDR2 YNFKEQ come from the germline V gene. CDR3 length: 19 residues. V trimming: 0 bases; J trimming: 1 base; junction bases outside the gene matches: 11. This chain's CDR3 is CASSQDSRGGPVGTDTQYF. CDR3 sequence (DNA): TGTGCCAGCAGCCAAGATTCGCGGGGGGGGCCAGTGGGCACAGATACGCAGTATTTT.

The rearrangement joins TRBV3-1 (or the pseudogene TRBV3-2) to TRBJ1-6; tentatively, D is TRBD1 (6 bases). The CDR3 extends over 14 amino acids. The germline gives CDR1 LGHDT, CDR2 YNNKEL (reference sequence). The ends were cut back, 8 bases at V and 0 bases at J, with 8 bases in the middle. CDR3 in amino acids: CASETGSYNSPLHF. CDR3 DNA: TGTGCCAGCGAGACAGGCTCCTATAATTCACCCCTCCACTTT.

The chain couples TRBV5-6 to TRBJ2-7; 11 bases agree with TRBD1. V lost 3 bases and J lost 6; bases outside the gene matches: 5. This CDR3 contains 14 residues. CDR1 is SGHDT and CDR2 is YYEEEE in the germline V gene. CDR3 residues: CASSWGTGGSEQYF. In DNA form, the CDR3 reads TGTGCCAGCAGCTGGGGGACAGGGGGAAGCGAGCAGTACTTC.

This chain uses TRBV4-2 with TRBJ1-6; tentatively, D is TRBD1 (5 bases). The germline V and J ends were trimmed by 0 bases and 11 bases, with 26 bases remaining between them. This CDR3 spans 19 amino acids. Germline CDR1 is LGHNA and CDR2 is YNFKEQ. CDR3 sequence: CASSQDRFRGPGQQTPLHF. The CDR3 coding sequence is TGTGCCAGCAGCCAAGATCGTTTTAGGGGCCCAGGGCAACAGACACCCCTCCACTTT.

The chain carries TRBV28 and TRBJ2-3, with 7 bases that match TRBD2. With V trimmed by 6 bases and J by 1 base, 4 bases remained unmatched. The CDR3 runs to 14 residues. Germline assignment: CDR1 MDHEN and CDR2 SYDVKM. The CDR3: CASSGGRGTDTQYF. The CDR3 region has the DNA TGTGCCAGCAGCGGTGGGAGGGGCACAGATACGCAGTATTTT.

The chain combines TRBV7-6 with TRBJ2-7; D might be TRBD2 (7 bases). CDR3 length: 13 amino acids. V dropped 5 bases and J dropped 2 bases, with 10 bases sitting between them. Germline values: CDR1 SGHVS, CDR2 FNYEAQ. The CDR3 here is CASSRGGPYEQYF. The DNA of the CDR3 is TGTGCCAGCAGCCGCGGGGGCCCCTACGAGCAGTACTTC.

V gene TRBV7-8 combines with J gene TRBJ2-2, with 9 bases identical to TRBD1. Per germline, CDR1 SGHVS and CDR2 FQNEAQ. After removal of 9 bases from V and 1 base from J, the junction contained 6 bases not matched to a gene. This CDR3 has 15 residues. The CDR3 region is CASRGTGRNTGELFF. The CDR3 DNA reads TGTGCCAGTCGAGGGACAGGGAGGAACACCGGGGAGCTGTTTTTT.

The CDR3 DNA follows: TGTGCCAGCAGCCAAGATTTTGCTAGCGGGAGTTTCGAGCAGTACTTC. Encoded protein: CASSQDFASGSFEQYF. The V and J genes are TRBV4-2 and TRBJ2-7, with 10 bases fitting TRBD2. The J segment lost 6 bases and the V segment lost 0 bases, leaving 8 bases of the junction unmatched. The length of the CDR3 is 16 residues. In germline, CDR1 is LGHNA, CDR2 YNFKEQ.

The rearrangement uses TRBV29-1 and TRBJ2-1; unclear D gene. Germline CDR1 reads SQVTM; CDR2 reads ANQGSEA. CDR3 length equals 12 residues. V lost 0 bases and J 9 bases, leaving 9 bases between the germline ends. The CDR3 loop reads CSVEDPPVEQFF. CDR3 DNA: TGCAGCGTTGAAGATCCGCCGGTTGAGCAGTTCTTC.

In DNA, the CDR3 is TGTGCCAGCAGGACCTTGGACGGCCGGGGGGAGACCCAGTACTTC. Residues: CASRTLDGRGETQYF. The rearrangement links TRBV7-9 to TRBJ2-5; weak D call: TRBD2 (6 bases). Trimming took off 6 bases at V and 5 bases at J, with 19 bases between the two ends. This CDR3 is built from 15 residues. Per germline, CDR1 SEHNR and CDR2 FQNEAQ (reference sequence).

This clone was detected a few times. The rearrangement links TRBV5-1 to TRBJ1-2, with TRBD1 identical over 8 bases. This CDR3 contains 14 residues. CDR1 is SGHRS and CDR2 is YFSETQ in the germline V gene. Trimming took 3 bases from V and 0 from J; bases not matched to a gene: 1. Here the CDR3 DNA reads TGCGCCAGCAGCTCAGGGGGCTCTAACTATGGCTACACCTTC. Translated: CASSSGGSNYGYTF.

The chain links TRBV28 to TRBJ2-3; 8 positions agree with TRBD2. V gave up 2 bases and J gave up 3 bases; unmatched junction bases: 7. Looked up from germline, CDR1 is MDHEN and CDR2 is SYDVKM. The CDR3 loop spans 16 amino acids. The CDR3, as DNA: TGTGCCAGCAGTTTAACCCCAGCGGGAGCTACAGATACGCAGTATTTT. This translates into CASSLTPAGATDTQYF.

The chain couples TRBV24-1 to TRBJ1-2; 9 bases are a match to TRBD1. Germline trimming cut 1 base from V and 6 bases from J; bases unmatched to any gene: 11. This CDR3 is built from 17 residues. CDR1 and CDR2 from the germline V gene are KGHDR and SFDVKD. This CDR3 is CATSDFGKGQGRNGYTF. Written as DNA, the CDR3 is TGTGCCACCAGTGATTTTGGGAAGGGACAGGGCAGGAATGGCTACACCTTC.

The genes are TRBV12-5 and TRBJ1-4; D unresolved. The germline V and J ends were trimmed by 0 bases and 7 bases, with 15 bases remaining between them. The CDR3 covers 16 residues. The germline V gene has CDR1 LGHNT and CDR2 FRNRAP. CDR3 sequence reads: CASGLVVGPFTEKLFF. The CDR3 DNA reads TGTGCTAGTGGTTTGGTAGTTGGGCCTTTTACTGAAAAACTGTTTTTT.

There are many counts of this clone. The V call is TRBV5-1, the J call TRBJ2-1, with D possibly matching TRBD2 (6 bases). The CDR3 is 11 amino acids. V lost 7 bases and J lost 13, with 15 bases in between. Germline-derived CDR1 and CDR2 are SGHRS and YFSETQ. This CDR3 is CASQSGELQFF. The CDR3 nucleotides are TGCGCCAGCCAGTCGGGGGAATTACAGTTCTTC.

This clone was observed a single time. The CDR3 nucleotides are TGTGCCAGCAGCTTGTACAGGGGATACAATCAGCCCCAGCATTTT. Protein: CASSLYRGYNQPQHF. The chain carries TRBV5-6 and TRBJ1-5; 7 bases line up with TRBD1. V lost 1 base, J lost 3 bases, and 4 bases stayed unmatched. The CDR3 totals 15 residues. Germline CDR1 reads SGHDT; CDR2 reads YYEEEE.

V is TRBV6-1 and J is TRBJ1-1; tentatively, D is TRBD1 (5 bases). The CDR3 has 14 residues. Germline CDR1 MNHNS, CDR2 SASEGT. V dropped 2 bases and J dropped 10 bases, with 17 bases sitting between them. In DNA, the CDR3 is TGTGCCAGCAGTGAATACTTGGAGGAGGGGTTAGCTTTCTTT. Protein: CASSEYLEEGLAFF.

The J gene is TRBJ2-6, the V gene TRBV5-1; D is possibly TRBD1 (5 bases). Germline V lookup: CDR1 SGHRS, CDR2 YFSETQ. The CDR3 length is 15 residues. Trimming took off 5 bases at V and 4 bases at J, with 13 bases between the two ends. The chain's CDR3 is CASREGGAGANVLTF. The DNA for the CDR3 is TGCGCCAGCAGAGAAGGTGGGGCCGGGGCCAACGTCCTGACTTTC.

The chain joins TRBV6-2 or TRBV6-3 to TRBJ1-1, with TRBD1 identical over 8 bases. CDR1 MNHEY and CDR2 SVGEGT come from the germline V gene. This CDR3 comprises 15 residues. V lost 4 bases to trimming and J lost 10 bases; unmatched junction nucleotides: 14. CDR3 DNA: TGTGCCAGCAGTTCCCAGGGGGCGCAGGTGGCAGGAGCTTTCTTT. The encoded protein is CASSSQGAQVAGAFF.

The chain recombines TRBV16 with TRBJ2-4; TRBD1 agrees at 9 bases. Unmatched junction bases numbered 11, after V lost 3 bases and J lost 5 bases. Germline assignment: CDR1 KGHSY and CDR2 FQNENV. This CDR3 region has 17 residues. The CDR3 DNA sequence: TGTGCCAGCAGCCAGCAGTTGTGGACAGGGGTTGAAAACATTCAGTACTTC. Translation: CASSQQLWTGVENIQYF.

The CDR3 loop reads CASSPTGGGQPQHF. The CDR3 DNA reads as TGTGCCAGCAGCCCCACAGGGGGCGGTCAGCCCCAGCATTTT. J is TRBJ1-5 and V is TRBV5-6, with 9 positions matching TRBD1. Germline trimming cut 4 bases from V and 6 bases from J; bases unmatched to any gene: 5. CDR1 is SGHDT, CDR2 YYEEEE, per germline. The CDR3 has 14 residues.

This clone was recorded only once. The chain joins TRBV7-9 to TRBJ1-5; the match to TRBD1 covers 8 bases. The germline V gene encodes CDR1 SEHNR and CDR2 FQNEAQ (reference sequence). The CDR3 extends over 17 amino acids. V shed 1 base, J shed 5 bases, and the junction held 10 bases outside the gene matches. The CDR3: CASSLGQWDRLDQPQHF. In DNA form, the CDR3 reads TGTGCCAGCAGCTTAGGACAGTGGGACAGGCTGGATCAGCCCCAGCATTTT.

The chain joins TRBV9 to TRBJ2-1; 12 bases align to TRBD1. Trimming took 0 bases from V and 10 from J; bases not matched to a gene: 8. This CDR3 contains 16 residues. Germline CDR1 reads SGDLS; CDR2 reads YYNGEE. The CDR3, as DNA: TGTGCCAGCAGCGTAGCGGCCGGGACAGGGGGCCACGAGCAGTTCTTC. Encoded protein: CASSVAAGTGGHEQFF.

The rearrangement uses TRBV10-3 and TRBJ1-4, with D maybe TRBD1 (5 bases). The length of the CDR3 is 13 residues. Trimming shortened V by 9 bases and J by 3 bases, and 11 bases separated the two germline ends. CDR1 ENHRY and CDR2 SYGVKD come from the germline V gene. The CDR3 here is CAIQGSSNEKLFF. The CDR3 nucleotides read TGTGCCATTCAGGGTTCGTCTAATGAAAAACTGTTTTTT.

V is TRBV15 and J is TRBJ2-3; 9 bases map to TRBD2. Germline CDR1 reads LNHNV; CDR2 reads YYDKDF (reference sequence). The CDR3 runs to 16 residues. J was trimmed by 4 bases and V by 0 bases; bases with no gene match: 5. CDR3 region: CATSREGGGAADTQYF. CDR3 sequence (DNA): TGTGCCACCAGCAGAGAAGGCGGGGGGGCCGCAGATACGCAGTATTTT.

This rearrangement joins TRBV25-1 to TRBJ2-3; 7 nucleotides agree with TRBD2. The V and J ends lost 6 bases and 7 bases, in that order; junction bases with no gene match: 7. This CDR3 is built from 13 residues. CDR1 and CDR2 (germline): MGHDK, SYGVNS. The CDR3 sequence: CASRGEGLNTQYF. CDR3 DNA: TGTGCCAGCAGGGGGGAGGGTCTGAATACGCAGTATTTT.

V usage is TRBV9 and J usage is TRBJ2-3; 13 bases are shared with TRBD2. CDR1 is SGDLS, CDR2 YYNGEE, per germline. Trimming removed 1 base from V and 2 bases from J; junction bases left unmatched: 10. There are 19 residues in the CDR3. The CDR3 DNA reads TGTGCCAGCAGCGTAACCCCCCCGACTAGCGGGGGGAACACAGATACGCAGTATTTT. Its protein is CASSVTPPTSGGNTDTQYF.

The V gene is TRBV11-3, the J gene TRBJ2-3; 11 bases align to TRBD2. There are 17 residues in the CDR3. Germline CDR1 is SGHNT and CDR2 is YENEEA. V lost 2 bases to trimming and J lost 0 bases; unmatched junction nucleotides: 4. CDR3 sequence: CASSLKTSGKSTDTQYF. The DNA of the CDR3 is TGTGCCAGCAGCTTAAAGACTAGCGGGAAAAGCACAGATACGCAGTATTTT.

CDR3 coding DNA: TGTGCCAGCACTAGTTCAAACGGGGATACGCAGTATTTT. Translated, it gives CASTSSNGDTQYF. V usage is TRBV28 and J usage is TRBJ2-3; D is ambiguous. CDR3 size: 13 residues. V was clipped by 7 bases and J by 6 bases, with 14 bases between them. Per germline, CDR1 MDHEN and CDR2 SYDVKM.